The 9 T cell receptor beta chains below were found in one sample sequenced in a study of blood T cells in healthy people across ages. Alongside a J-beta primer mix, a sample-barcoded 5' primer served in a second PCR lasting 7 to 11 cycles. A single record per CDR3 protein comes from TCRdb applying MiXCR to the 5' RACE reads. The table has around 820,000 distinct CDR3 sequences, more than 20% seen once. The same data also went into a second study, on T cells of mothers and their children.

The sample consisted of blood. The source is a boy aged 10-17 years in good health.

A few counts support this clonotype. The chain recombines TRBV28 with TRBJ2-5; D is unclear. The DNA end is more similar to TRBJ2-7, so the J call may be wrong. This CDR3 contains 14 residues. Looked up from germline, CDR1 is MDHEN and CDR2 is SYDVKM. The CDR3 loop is CASRELPGSYEQYF. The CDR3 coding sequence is TGTGCCAGCAGAGAACTACCCGGCTCCTACGAGCAGTACTTC.

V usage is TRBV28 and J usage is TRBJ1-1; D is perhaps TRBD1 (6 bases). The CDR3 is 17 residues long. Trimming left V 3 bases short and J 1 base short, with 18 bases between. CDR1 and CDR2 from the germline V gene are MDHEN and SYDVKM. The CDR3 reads CASSFPRGGQGNTEAFF. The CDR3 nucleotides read TGTGCCAGCAGTTTCCCCAGAGGGGGACAAGGGAACACTGAAGCTTTCTTT.

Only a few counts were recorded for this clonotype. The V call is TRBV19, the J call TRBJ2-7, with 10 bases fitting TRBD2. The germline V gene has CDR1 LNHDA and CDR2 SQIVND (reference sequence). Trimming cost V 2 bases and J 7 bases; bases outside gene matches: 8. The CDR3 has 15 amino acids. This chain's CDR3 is CASSIRLAGVWEQYF. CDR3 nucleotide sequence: TGTGCCAGTAGTATACGGCTAGCGGGAGTCTGGGAGCAGTACTTC.

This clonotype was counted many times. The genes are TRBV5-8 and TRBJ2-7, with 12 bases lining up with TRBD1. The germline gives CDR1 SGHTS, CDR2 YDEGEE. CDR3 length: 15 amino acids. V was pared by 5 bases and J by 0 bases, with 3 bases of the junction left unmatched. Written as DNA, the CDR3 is TGTGCCAGCAGTACGGGACAGGGGGCCTCCTACGAGCAGTACTTC. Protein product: CASSTGQGASYEQYF.

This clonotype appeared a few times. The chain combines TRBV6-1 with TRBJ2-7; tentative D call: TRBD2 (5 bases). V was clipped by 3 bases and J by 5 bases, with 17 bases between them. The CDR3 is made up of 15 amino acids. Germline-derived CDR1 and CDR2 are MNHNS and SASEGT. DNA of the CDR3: TGTGCCAGCAGTGAGGATGGAGACTACGGGGACGAGCAGTACTTC. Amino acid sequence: CASSEDGDYGDEQYF.

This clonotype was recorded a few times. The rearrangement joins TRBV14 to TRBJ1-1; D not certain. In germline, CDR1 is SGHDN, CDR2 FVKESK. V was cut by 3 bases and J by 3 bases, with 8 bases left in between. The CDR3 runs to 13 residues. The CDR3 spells CASSQSQYTEAFF. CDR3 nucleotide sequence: TGTGCCAGCAGCCAGAGTCAGTACACTGAAGCTTTCTTT.

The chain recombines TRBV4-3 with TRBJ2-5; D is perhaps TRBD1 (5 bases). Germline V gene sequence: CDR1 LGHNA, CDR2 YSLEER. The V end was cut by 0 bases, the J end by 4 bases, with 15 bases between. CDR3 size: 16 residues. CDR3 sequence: CASSQEFWGGLETQYF. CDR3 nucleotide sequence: TGCGCCAGCAGCCAAGAATTCTGGGGCGGTCTAGAGACCCAGTACTTC.

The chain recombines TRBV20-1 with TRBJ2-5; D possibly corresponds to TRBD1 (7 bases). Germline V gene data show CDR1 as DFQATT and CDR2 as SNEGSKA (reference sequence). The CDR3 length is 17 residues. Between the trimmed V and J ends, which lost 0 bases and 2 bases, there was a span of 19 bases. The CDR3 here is CSARDGPGGKRQETQYF. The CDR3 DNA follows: TGCAGTGCTAGAGATGGCCCAGGGGGGAAAAGACAAGAGACCCAGTACTTC.

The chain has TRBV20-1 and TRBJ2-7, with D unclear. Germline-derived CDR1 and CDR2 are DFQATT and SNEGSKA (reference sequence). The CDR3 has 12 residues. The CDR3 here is CSAGLKDYEQYF. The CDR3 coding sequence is TGCAGCGCAGGATTAAAGGACTACGAGCAGTACTTC.